The sequence of this TCR beta chain was determined in a study of regulatory T cells in long-lasting Graves disease. Points on this clonotype: Its antigen is undetermined.

Time point given: newly diagnosed GD, antithyroid drugs for less than 3 months. After RNA was extracted from PBMCs, the TCR library was made from it. Through Arm-PCR of CDR3 regions and iRepertoire HTBI primers, TCR beta libraries were built. Via MiXCR, TCRdb re-called the multiplex PCR reads, giving one row per CDR3 protein. The sample shows 500,000 or so distinct CDR3 sequences, about 16% of them seen only once. Overall study results and limits: The work looked only at peripheral blood and did not look at thyroid tissue.

These data also featured in a second study, about T cells in Graves' hyperthyroidism and ophthalmopathy. From that study: HTBI primers were the set used in a first-round RT-PCR of the TCR CDR3. Ophthalmopathy and stable hyperthyroidism were separated by a 13 V-J model.

Here the sequenced sample was peripheral blood mononuclear cells (PBMCs), taken at new diagnosis, from a patient treated with antithyroid drugs. The sequence came from a woman aged 35 to 59 with Graves disease.

The CDR3 is CASSTTFTAYTGELFF. The DNA for the CDR3 is TGCGCCAGCAGTACCACCTTTACAGCATACACCGGGGAGCTGTTTTTT. V usage is TRBV5-1 and J usage is TRBJ2-2; no clear D gene. V lost 5 bases, J lost 3 bases, and 17 bases lay in between. Looked up from germline, CDR1 is SGHRS and CDR2 is YFSETQ. The CDR3 is made up of 16 amino acids.